These 19 T cell receptor beta chains were sequenced from one sample in a study of blood T cell repertoires in COVID-19. Here immunoSEQ multiplex PCR was the method, and the copy in TCRdb shows in-frame clones only, minus some. Altogether 35,000 to 50,000 clones are present, about 88% being singletons, with the ten largest covering less than 20%. Sequencing input: peripheral blood. Source of these receptors: a man between 70 and 80 years old with active COVID-19.

The CDR3 DNA sequence: TGTGCCAGCACCCCCGGGGGGGGAGCTGGAAACACCATATATTTT. Amino acids: CASTPGGGAGNTIYF. The V and J genes are TRBV9 and TRBJ1-3, with D tentatively TRBD1 (5 bases). The V end lost 6 bases, the J end lost 2 bases, and 15 bases lay between the germline ends. The CDR3 is made up of 15 amino acids. In germline, CDR1 is SGDLS, CDR2 YYNGEE.

This rearrangement joins TRBV9 to TRBJ2-1; TRBD1 aligns across 7 bases. With V trimmed by 4 bases and J by 9 bases, 4 bases remained unmatched. Germline assignment: CDR1 SGDLS and CDR2 YYNGEE. The CDR3 consists of 12 residues. Written as DNA, the CDR3 is TGTGCCAGCAGCCCAGACAGGGTTGAGCAGTTCTTC. This sequence encodes CASSPDRVEQFF. The variable domain in full, completed from reference TRBV9 and TRBJ2-1, reads DSGVTQTPKHLITATGQRVTLRCSPRSGDLSVYWYQQSLDQGLQFLIQYYNGEERAKGNILERFSAQQFPDLHSELNLSSLELGDSALYFCASSPDRVEQFFGPGTRLTVL.

The genes are TRBV5-1 and TRBJ2-7; the match to TRBD1 covers 7 bases. The V and J ends lost 5 bases and 1 base, in that order; junction bases with no gene match: 3. This CDR3 is built from 13 residues. The germline V gene encodes CDR1 SGHRS and CDR2 YFSETQ. CDR3 sequence reads: CASRWGQSYEQYF. DNA of the CDR3: TGCGCCAGCAGGTGGGGACAGTCCTACGAGCAGTACTTC.

The chain is built from TRBV7-2 and TRBJ2-7, with 8 bases lining up with TRBD1. Germline V gene sequence: CDR1 SGHTA, CDR2 FQGNSA. V lost 1 base to trimming and J lost 3 bases; unmatched junction nucleotides: 2. The CDR3 totals 14 residues. The CDR3 spells CASSLGQGNYEQYF. The DNA for the CDR3 is TGTGCCAGCAGCTTAGGACAGGGGAACTACGAGCAGTACTTC.

The V and J genes are TRBV9 and TRBJ1-4, with 8 bases that match TRBD1. The V segment lost 5 bases and the J segment 6 bases; nucleotides outside the gene matches: 12. The CDR3 has 16 residues. CDR1 is SGDLS, CDR2 YYNGEE, per germline. CDR3 in amino acids: CASRRGTGMLDEKLFF. The DNA of the CDR3 is TGTGCCAGCAGGCGAGGGACAGGAATGTTGGATGAAAAACTGTTTTTT.

This clone showed up just once. The chain has TRBV5-1 and TRBJ2-3; D is unclear. V gave up 5 bases and J gave up 4 bases, with 11 bases separating them. The CDR3 spans 13 residues. Germline assignment: CDR1 SGHRS and CDR2 YFSETQ. The CDR3 DNA reads as TGCGCCAGCAGGCCCTGGTCAGCAGATACGCAGTATTTT. It translates to CASRPWSADTQYF.

The V gene is TRBV5-1, the J gene TRBJ1-6; weak D call: TRBD1 (5 bases). V shed 3 bases and J shed 7 bases, with 11 bases lying between them. The CDR3 length is 14 residues. Germline CDR1 and CDR2: SGHRS and YFSETQ. CDR3 loop: CASSWEGSNSPLHF. The CDR3 region has the DNA TGCGCCAGCAGCTGGGAGGGGAGCAATTCACCCCTCCACTTT.

The chain has TRBV10-3 and TRBJ1-4; tentatively, D is TRBD1 (6 bases). Germline V gene lookup returns CDR1 ENHRY and CDR2 SYGVKD. V was shortened by 3 bases and J by 6 bases, with 17 bases between the two germline ends. The CDR3 length is 16 residues. The CDR3 loop reads CAISDGIGAGDEKLFF. In DNA form, the CDR3 reads TGTGCCATCAGTGACGGTATTGGGGCAGGGGATGAAAAACTGTTTTTT.

The chain carries TRBV19 and TRBJ1-3, with 7 bases that match TRBD1. The CDR3 has 18 amino acids. Germline V CDR1 and CDR2: LNHDA, SQIVND (reference sequence). V was clipped by 7 bases and J by 0 bases; unmatched bases: 15. The CDR3 sequence is CASNQPGPGTASGNTIYF. As DNA, the CDR3 is TGTGCCAGTAACCAACCCGGGCCCGGGACAGCCTCTGGAAACACCATATATTTT.

The J gene is TRBJ1-3, the V gene TRBV5-6, with 7 bases identical to TRBD1. In germline, CDR1 is SGHDT, CDR2 YYEEEE. Losses at the gene ends were 4 bases for V and 3 bases for J; bases not matched to a gene: 13. The CDR3 extends over 17 amino acids. The CDR3 region is CASSPSRQGGYGNTIYF. DNA for the CDR3: TGTGCCAGCAGCCCGTCACGACAGGGAGGCTATGGAAACACCATATATTTT.

The chain uses TRBV6-5 and TRBJ1-4, with 7 bases matching TRBD1. V lost 1 base to trimming and J lost 7 bases; unmatched junction nucleotides: 6. Germline loops: CDR1 MNHEY, CDR2 SVGAGI. The CDR3 contains 15 residues. The DNA of the CDR3 is TGTGCCAGCAGTTACTACAGAGGGGGCAGTGAAAAACTGTTTTTT. This sequence encodes CASSYYRGGSEKLFF.

This chain joins TRBV5-1 and TRBJ1-4, with D perhaps TRBD1 (6 bases). There are 15 residues in the CDR3. CDR1 and CDR2 (germline): SGHRS, YFSETQ. V shed 5 bases and J shed 6 bases, with 17 bases lying between them. CDR3 nucleotide sequence: TGCGCCAGCAGTCCCGGGAGGGGGTCGGATGAAAAACTGTTTTTT. Its translation: CASSPGRGSDEKLFF.

This rearrangement joins TRBV7-9 to TRBJ2-5; 7 positions agree with TRBD2. The V and J ends lost 10 bases and 4 bases, in that order; junction bases with no gene match: 9. Germline-derived CDR1 and CDR2 are SEHNR and FQNEAQ (reference sequence). This CDR3 has 13 amino acids. The CDR3 reads CAIGGGAIETQYF. The CDR3 nucleotides are TGTGCCATCGGGGGAGGGGCGATAGAGACCCAGTACTTC.

V is TRBV7-9 and J is TRBJ2-1, with D possibly TRBD2 on 5 matching bases. Germline V gives CDR1 SEHNR, CDR2 FQNEAQ (reference sequence). Trimming took 2 bases from V and 12 from J, leaving 20 bases between them. The CDR3 has 15 residues. The CDR3 nucleotides read TGTGCCAGCAGCTTACCTGTATCGGGGTCCTCTGGGCAGTTCTTC. It encodes CASSLPVSGSSGQFF.

There are a few counts of this clone. The chain uses TRBV5-6 and TRBJ1-4; D unresolved. CDR3 length: 14 residues. Between the trimmed V and J ends, which lost 4 bases and 7 bases, there was a span of 14 bases. Germline V gene data show CDR1 as SGHDT and CDR2 as YYEEEE. Here the CDR3 reads CASSIKDRGEKLFF. CDR3 coding DNA: TGTGCCAGCAGCATAAAAGACCGGGGTGAAAAACTGTTTTTT.

The V call is TRBV2, the J call TRBJ2-5; 7 bases map to TRBD1. Looked up from germline, CDR1 is SNHLY and CDR2 is FYNNEI. Trimming removed 4 bases from V and 5 bases from J; junction bases left unmatched: 7. This CDR3 spans 14 amino acids. The CDR3 sequence: CASSGTTGKETQYF. The CDR3 region has the DNA TGTGCCAGCAGTGGAACGACAGGGAAGGAGACCCAGTACTTC.

The genes are TRBV5-1 and TRBJ1-1, with TRBD1 matching 8 bases. J gave up 6 bases and V 6 bases, and 7 bases lay outside the gene matches. The V gene's germline CDR1 is SGHRS and CDR2 YFSETQ. The CDR3 is 13 amino acids. In nucleotides, the CDR3 is TGCGCCAGCATCATACAGGGGGGAGCTGAAGCTTTCTTT. As protein: CASIIQGGAEAFF.

The chain has TRBV29-1 and TRBJ2-7, with no clear D. Looked up from germline, CDR1 is SQVTM and CDR2 is ANQGSEA. The V end was cut by 4 bases, the J end by 0 bases, with 7 bases between. This CDR3 is 12 amino acids long. CDR3: CSVGEPSYEQYF. The CDR3 DNA follows: TGCAGCGTTGGCGAGCCCTCCTACGAGCAGTACTTC.

This sequence joins TRBV10-3 and TRBJ1-2; TRBD1 aligns across 10 bases. V gave up 3 bases and J gave up 4 bases; unmatched junction bases: 5. The CDR3 totals 15 residues. Germline CDR1 and CDR2: ENHRY and SYGVKD. CDR3 nucleotide sequence: TGTGCCATCAGTGAAGGGACAGGGGAGTTCTATGGCTACACCTTC. It encodes CAISEGTGEFYGYTF.